The TCR beta chain under discussion was sequenced for a study of blood T cells in healthy people across ages. Healthy Caucasian individuals from Russia aged about 6 to 95 were enrolled as donors. Samples each had at least 6 micrograms of total RNA extracted. The use of a sample-barcoded 5' primer and a J-beta primer mix characterized a second PCR of about 6 to 12 cycles. A tag from a template-switch adaptor with 12 random nucleotides marked each cDNA molecule. Each of the samples gave a minimum of 3 million paired-end reads that contained CDR3. A single record per CDR3 protein comes from TCRdb applying MiXCR to the 5' RACE reads. Of hundreds of thousands of distinct CDR3 sequences listed, around 49% are singletons. The CDR3 consists of 13 residues. Germline lookup yields CDR1 MNHEY and CDR2 SVGAGI. V dropped 5 bases and J dropped 10 bases, with 18 bases sitting between them.

The V and J genes are TRBV6-5 and TRBJ2-7; perhaps TRBD2 as D (6 bases). The source of this sequence is a woman in her sixties in good health. Specimen: blood. The CDR3 is CASSDPSAGAQYF. As DNA, the CDR3 is TGTGCCAGCAGTGACCCGTCAGCGGGCGCCCAGTACTTC.